This T cell receptor (beta chain) was documented in a study of CD8 T cells in ankylosing spondylitis. Study conclusions and caveats: Researchers reportedly found disease-linked clones significantly enriched in matched ankylosing spondylitis synovial fluid. Among TCR beta sequences, a motif of eight or nine highly homologous variants appeared characteristic of ankylosing spondylitis blood. Earlier studies detected some motif variants in reactive arthritis synovial fluid and blood.

J gave up 6 bases and V 2 bases, and 8 bases lay outside the gene matches. The CDR3 spans 15 residues. Germline values: CDR1 DFQATT, CDR2 SNEGSKA (reference sequence). As the method for making TCR beta libraries, quantitative 5'-RACE with molecular barcodes was used. TCRdb re-called the 5' RACE reads with MiXCR, one entry per CDR3 protein. The sample shows a few hundred thousand distinct CDR3 sequences, 15% to 20% of them seen only once. This clonotype has only a few counts. As yet, its antigen is unknown. The sequence came from a male donor with ankylosing spondylitis. Sequencing used blood, either unsorted or a sorted T cell fraction (not recorded which). The rearrangement uses TRBV20-1 and TRBJ2-1, with 9 bases that match TRBD1. This chain's CDR3 is CSARSGTGSSNEQFF. The CDR3 DNA sequence: TGCAGTGCTAGATCTGGGACAGGGAGCAGCAATGAGCAGTTCTTC.